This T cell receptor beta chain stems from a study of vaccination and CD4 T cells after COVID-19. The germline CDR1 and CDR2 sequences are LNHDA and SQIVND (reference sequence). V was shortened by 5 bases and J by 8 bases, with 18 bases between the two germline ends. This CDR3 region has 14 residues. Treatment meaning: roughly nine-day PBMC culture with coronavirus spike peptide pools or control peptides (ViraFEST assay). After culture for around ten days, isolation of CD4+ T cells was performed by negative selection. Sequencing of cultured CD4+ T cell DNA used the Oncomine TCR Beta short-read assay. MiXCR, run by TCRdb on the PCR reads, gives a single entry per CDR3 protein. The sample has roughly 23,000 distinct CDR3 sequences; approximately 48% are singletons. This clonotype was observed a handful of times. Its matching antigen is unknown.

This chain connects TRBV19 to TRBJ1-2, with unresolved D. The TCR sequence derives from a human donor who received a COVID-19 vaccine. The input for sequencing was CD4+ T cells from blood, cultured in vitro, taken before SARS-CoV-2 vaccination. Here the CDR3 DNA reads TGTGCCAGTAGTGGGCAGGAACCCCCGTTCGGCTACACCTTC. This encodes CASSGQEPPFGYTF.